Each of the 23 T cell receptor beta chains below was sequenced from the same sample in a study of monozygotic twins with inflammatory bowel disease. Following a re-call of the 5' RACE reads, TCRdb has one entry per CDR3 protein and lacks DNA. The table for this sample gives about 150,000 distinct CDR3 sequences. Sequencing was performed on blood. These receptor sequences come from a human donor with ulcerative colitis or Crohn's disease, or a healthy co-twin of an affected twin (not recorded which).

The V and J genes are TRBV18 and TRBJ1-1. Looked up from germline, CDR1 is KGHSH and CDR2 is LQKENI. The CDR3 length is 14 residues. The chain's CDR3 is CASSRSPENTEAFF.

The V and J genes are TRBV5-3 and TRBJ2-1. TRBV5-3 is flagged as an ORF with uncertain function. The CDR3 covers 17 residues. CDR3: CARSLIFLSGVYNEQFF.

The CDR3 protein is CASSKQDPEQYF. The chain joins TRBV12-3 or TRBV12-4 to TRBJ2-7. The CDR3 loop spans 12 amino acids.

The rearrangement links TRBV7-9 to TRBJ2-7. This CDR3 is 13 amino acids long. CDR1 and CDR2 from the germline V gene are SEHNR and FQNEAQ (reference sequence). CDR3 residues: CASGRMDPYEQYF.

The chain is built from TRBV23-1 and TRBJ2-7; the D call of TRBD1 rests on TCRdb alone, since no DNA is present to check it. TRBV23-1 is an ORF for which the function is uncertain. This CDR3 has 12 residues. CDR3 protein: CASSQNRGPQYF.

Here the CDR3 reads CASSFTPTSGRTDTQYF. This chain connects TRBV5-5 to TRBJ2-3; TCRdb's D gene call, TRBD2, goes unchecked for lack of DNA. The germline V gene has CDR1 SGHKS and CDR2 YYEKEE (reference sequence). CDR3 size: 17 residues.

The genes are TRBV7-2 and TRBJ2-1; no DNA is available, so the TRBD2 call from TCRdb remains unchecked. Germline loops: CDR1 SGHTA, CDR2 FQGNSA. The CDR3 extends over 17 amino acids. CDR3 loop: CASSYPAGGRSYNEQFF.

The rearrangement uses TRBV6-6 and TRBJ2-4. CDR1 is MNHNY, CDR2 SVGAGI, per germline (reference sequence). The CDR3 has 12 amino acids. The CDR3 sequence is CASSEFSNIQYF.

The chain carries TRBV20-1 and TRBJ2-1; TCRdb proposes TRBD2, but this gene call is untestable without DNA. Germline CDR1 and CDR2: DFQATT and SNEGSKA (reference sequence). The CDR3 runs 14 residues. CDR3 loop: CSPSGTRVNNEQFF.

The V and J genes are TRBV7-2 and TRBJ2-5; TCRdb's D call of TRBD1 is untestable without DNA. This CDR3 contains 16 residues. CDR1 and CDR2 (germline): SGHTA, FQGNSA. This CDR3 reads CASSLALQGAGETQYF.

This sequence joins TRBV4-3 and TRBJ1-1. This CDR3 is built from 12 residues. Germline CDR1 reads LGHNA; CDR2 reads YSLEER. Here the CDR3 reads CASSQDGTEAFF.

The rearrangement uses TRBV29-1 and TRBJ1-2. Looked up from germline, CDR1 is SQVTM and CDR2 is ANQGSEA. The CDR3 covers 13 residues. This chain's CDR3 is CSVDWQDANGYTF. The full variable domain, in which reference TRBV29-1 and TRBJ1-2 provide the parts outside the CDR3, is SAVISQKPSRDICQRGTSLTIQCQVDSQVTMMFWYRQQPGQSLTLIATANQGSEATYESGFVIDKFPISRPNLTFSTLTVSNMSPEDSSIYLCSVDWQDANGYTFGSGTRLTVV.

The V gene is TRBV9, the J gene TRBJ1-6; TCRdb designates TRBD1, a call that cannot be tested without DNA. Germline V gives CDR1 SGDLS, CDR2 YYNGEE. This CDR3 has 16 residues. The chain's CDR3 is CASSVGGTDLNSPLHF. Variable domain in full (rest from reference TRBV9 and TRBJ1-6): DSGVTQTPKHLITATGQRVTLRCSPRSGDLSVYWYQQSLDQGLQFLIQYYNGEERAKGNILERFSAQQFPDLHSELNLSSLELGDSALYFCASSVGGTDLNSPLHFGNGTRLTVT.

CDR3 region: CASSLVGSGGLYEQYF. This chain joins TRBV11-2 and TRBJ2-7; TCRdb's D call, TRBD1, is unchecked because there is no DNA. This CDR3 contains 16 residues. Germline values: CDR1 SGHAT, CDR2 FQNNGV.

The V gene is TRBV5-1, the J gene TRBJ2-5; TCRdb gives TRBD2 as the D gene, but with no DNA this cannot be confirmed. This CDR3 is built from 17 residues. Per the germline V gene, CDR1 is SGHRS and CDR2 is YFSETQ. The CDR3 loop reads CASSLGATSGTQETQYF. Full variable domain (rest looked up from reference TRBV5-1 and TRBJ2-5): KAGVTQTPRYLIKTRGQQVTLSCSPISGHRSVSWYQQTPGQGLQFLFEYFSETQRNKGNFPGRFSGRQFSNSRSEMNVSTLELGDSALYLCASSLGATSGTQETQYFGPGTRLLVL.

The V call is TRBV28, the J call TRBJ1-6. CDR3 length: 12 residues. Per germline, CDR1 MDHEN and CDR2 SYDVKM. The CDR3 protein is CASSGSWAPLHF.

V usage is TRBV5-4 and J usage is TRBJ1-2; the D call from TCRdb, TRBD1, cannot be confirmed without DNA. Germline-derived CDR1 and CDR2 are SGHNT and YYREEE (reference sequence). The CDR3 runs to 15 residues. The CDR3 loop reads CASSFGDIKPLGYTF.

The V and J genes are TRBV7-8 and TRBJ2-1; TCRdb selects TRBD2, and the lack of DNA leaves this call unchecked. Germline V gene data show CDR1 as SGHVS and CDR2 as FQNEAQ. The CDR3 runs to 19 residues. The CDR3 sequence: CASSQRTSGSIPPYNEQFF. Drawing the rest from reference TRBV7-8 and TRBJ2-1, the complete variable domain is GAGVSQSPRYKVAKRGQDVALRCDPISGHVSLFWYQQALGQGPEFLTYFQNEAQLDKSGLPSDRFFAERPEGSVSTLKIQRTQQEDSAVYLCASSQRTSGSIPPYNEQFFGPGTRLTVL.

V is TRBV27 and J is TRBJ1-6. Germline V gene data show CDR1 as MNHEY and CDR2 as SMNVEV (reference sequence). CDR3 length: 17 residues. This CDR3 is CASSSLRGLSYNSPLHF.

This chain joins TRBV28 and TRBJ2-3. CDR3 length: 14 residues. The germline gives CDR1 MDHEN, CDR2 SYDVKM. The CDR3 region is CASSWAMGMDTQYF. The full variable domain, its missing parts supplied by reference TRBV28 and TRBJ2-3, is DVKVTQSSRYLVKRTGEKVFLECVQDMDHENMFWYRQDPGLGLRLIYFSYDVKMKEKGDIPEGYSVSREKKERFSLILESASTNQTSMYLCASSWAMGMDTQYFGPGTRLTVL.

The V call is TRBV4-3, the J call TRBJ2-1; there is no DNA to check the TCRdb D call of TRBD2. This CDR3 is 16 amino acids long. Looked up from germline, CDR1 is LGHNA and CDR2 is YSLEER. This CDR3 reads CASSQRARLAVNGQFF.

The genes are TRBV2 and TRBJ1-1; there is no DNA to check the TCRdb D call of TRBD1. Germline loops: CDR1 SNHLY, CDR2 FYNNEI. This CDR3 spans 13 amino acids. The CDR3 loop is CASLGGMNTEAFF.

V and J are TRBV11-1 and TRBJ2-3; the TRBD1 assignment by TCRdb is unverifiable without DNA. From germline, CDR1 is SGHAT and CDR2 FQDESV (reference sequence). CDR3 length equals 14 residues. CDR3 sequence: CASSPRQLTDTQYF.